This T cell receptor (beta chain) stems from a study of shared clonotypes between healthy human individuals. This clone was counted a few times. Sequenced by immunoSEQ multiplex PCR; TCRdb stores in-frame clones only, minus some. Of 330,000 or so clones listed, under 80% are singletons. CDR3 length equals 13 residues. The V gene lost 0 bases and the J gene lost 7 bases, with 7 bases spanning the gap. In germline, CDR1 is SGDLS, CDR2 YYNGEE. The sample comprised memory CD4+ T cells sorted from blood. Subset: CD45RA-negative fraction. This clonotype originated in a man aged 30-40 years in good health. V gene TRBV9 combines with J gene TRBJ2-2, with D maybe TRBD2 (5 bases). CDR3 DNA sequence: TGTGCCAGCAGCGTAGTACTAGGCGGGGAGCTGTTTTTT. Translation gives CASSVVLGGELFF.